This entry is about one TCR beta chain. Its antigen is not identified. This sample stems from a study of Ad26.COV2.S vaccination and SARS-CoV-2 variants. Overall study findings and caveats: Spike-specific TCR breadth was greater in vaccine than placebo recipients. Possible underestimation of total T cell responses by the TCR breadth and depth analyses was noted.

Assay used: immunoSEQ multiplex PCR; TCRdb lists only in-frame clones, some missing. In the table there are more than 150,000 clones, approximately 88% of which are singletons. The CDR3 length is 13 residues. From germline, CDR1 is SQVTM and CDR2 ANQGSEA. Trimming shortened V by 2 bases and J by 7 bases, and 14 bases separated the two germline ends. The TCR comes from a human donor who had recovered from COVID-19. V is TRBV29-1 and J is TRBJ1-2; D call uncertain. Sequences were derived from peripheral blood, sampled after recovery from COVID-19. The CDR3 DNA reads TGCAGCGTTGAAACTGAGGGCTCCGCTGGCTACACCTTC. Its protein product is CSVETEGSAGYTF.